This section outlines one T cell receptor beta chain sequence together with its context. This CDR3 is built from 20 residues. This entry belongs to a study of control samples from healthy donors and cancer patients. Libraries were prepared by immunoSEQ multiplex PCR; TCRdb keeps only in-frame clonotypes and omits some of them. The repertoire holds more than 35,000 clones, about 94% seen once, with under 30% in the top ten. The chain is built from TRBV21-1 and TRBJ2-3; the D call of TRBD1 is as the table states it, not checked on the DNA. TRBV21-1 is marked as a pseudogene. The receptor was derived from a man aged 55 to 69 in good health. The specimen sequenced was blood. CDR3 in DNA: TGTGCCAGCAGCAAACAAACCGGGACAGGAGTCTTTACTGGCACAGATACGCAGTATTTT. Encoded protein: CASSKQTGTGVFTGTDTQYF.